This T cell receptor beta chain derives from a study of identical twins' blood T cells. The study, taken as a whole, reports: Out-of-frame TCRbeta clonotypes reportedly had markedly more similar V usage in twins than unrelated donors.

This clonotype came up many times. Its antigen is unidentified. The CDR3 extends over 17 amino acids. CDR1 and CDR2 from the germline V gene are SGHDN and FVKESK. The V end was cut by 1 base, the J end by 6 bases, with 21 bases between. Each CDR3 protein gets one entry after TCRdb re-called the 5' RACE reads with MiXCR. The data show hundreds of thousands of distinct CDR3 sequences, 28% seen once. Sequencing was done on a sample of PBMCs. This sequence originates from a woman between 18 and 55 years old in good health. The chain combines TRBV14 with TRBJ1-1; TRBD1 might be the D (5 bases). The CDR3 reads CASSQGGRAPLYAEAFF. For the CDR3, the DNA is TGTGCCAGCAGCCAAGGGGGCCGGGCCCCGTTATACGCTGAAGCTTTCTTT.